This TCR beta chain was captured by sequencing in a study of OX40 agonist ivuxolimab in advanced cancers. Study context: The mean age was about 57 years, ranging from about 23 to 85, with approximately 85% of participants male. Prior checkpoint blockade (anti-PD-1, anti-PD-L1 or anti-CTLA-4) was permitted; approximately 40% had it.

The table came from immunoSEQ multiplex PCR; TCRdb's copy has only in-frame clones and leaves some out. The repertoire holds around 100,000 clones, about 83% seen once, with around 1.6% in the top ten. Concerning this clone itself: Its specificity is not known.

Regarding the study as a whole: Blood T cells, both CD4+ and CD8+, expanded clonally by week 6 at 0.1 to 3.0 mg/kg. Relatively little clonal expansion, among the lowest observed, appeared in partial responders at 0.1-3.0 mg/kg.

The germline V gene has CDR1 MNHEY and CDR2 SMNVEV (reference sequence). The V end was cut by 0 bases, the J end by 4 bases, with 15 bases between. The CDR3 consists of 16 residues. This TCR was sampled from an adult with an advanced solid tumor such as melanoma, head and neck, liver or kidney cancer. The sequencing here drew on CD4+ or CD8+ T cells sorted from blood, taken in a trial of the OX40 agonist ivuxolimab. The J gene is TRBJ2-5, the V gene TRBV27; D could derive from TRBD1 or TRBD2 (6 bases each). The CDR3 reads CASSLSIGGGPETQYF. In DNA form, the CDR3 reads TGTGCCAGCAGTTTATCGATAGGGGGAGGCCCAGAGACCCAGTACTTC.